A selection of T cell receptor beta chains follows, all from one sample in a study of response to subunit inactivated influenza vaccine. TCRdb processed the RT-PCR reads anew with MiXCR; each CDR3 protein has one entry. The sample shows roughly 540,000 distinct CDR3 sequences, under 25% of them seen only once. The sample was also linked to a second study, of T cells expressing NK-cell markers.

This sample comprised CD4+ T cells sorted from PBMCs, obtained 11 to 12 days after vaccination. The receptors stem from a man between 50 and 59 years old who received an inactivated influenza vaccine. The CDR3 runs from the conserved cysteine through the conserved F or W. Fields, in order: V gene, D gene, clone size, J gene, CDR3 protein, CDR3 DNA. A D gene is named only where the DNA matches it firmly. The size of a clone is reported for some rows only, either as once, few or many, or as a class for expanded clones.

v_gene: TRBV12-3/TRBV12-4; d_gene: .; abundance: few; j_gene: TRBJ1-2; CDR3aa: CASTLDKVVGRGGYTF; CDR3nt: TGTGCCAGCACACTAGATAAGGTGGTTGGGCGCGGTGGCTACACCTTC
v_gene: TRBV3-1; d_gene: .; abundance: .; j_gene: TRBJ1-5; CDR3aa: CASSQTLDQPQHF; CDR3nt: TGTGCCAGCAGCCAAACCCTCGATCAGCCCCAGCATTTT
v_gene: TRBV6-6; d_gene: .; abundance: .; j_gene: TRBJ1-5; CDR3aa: CASGGDQPQHF; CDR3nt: TGTGCCAGCGGTGGGGATCAGCCCCAGCATTTT
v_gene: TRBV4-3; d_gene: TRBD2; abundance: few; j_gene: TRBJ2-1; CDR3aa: CASSQVTMRLAGYNEQFF; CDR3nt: TGCGCCAGCAGCCAAGTTACAATGCGACTAGCGGGGTACAATGAGCAGTTCTTC
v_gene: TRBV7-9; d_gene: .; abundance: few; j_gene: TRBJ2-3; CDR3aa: CASSNRDTSADTQYF; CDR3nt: TGTGCCAGCAGCAACCGGGACACTTCCGCAGATACGCAGTATTTT
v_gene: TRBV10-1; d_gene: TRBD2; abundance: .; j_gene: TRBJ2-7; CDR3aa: CASSESSGGVKEQYF; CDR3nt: TGCGCCAGCAGTGAGTCAAGCGGGGGTGTGAAGGAGCAGTACTTC
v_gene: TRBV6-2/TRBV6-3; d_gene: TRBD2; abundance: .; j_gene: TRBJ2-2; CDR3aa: CASSYLTRAGGSTGELFF; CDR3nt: TGTGCCAGCAGTTACTTGACCCGAGCGGGAGGGAGCACCGGGGAGCTGTTTTTT
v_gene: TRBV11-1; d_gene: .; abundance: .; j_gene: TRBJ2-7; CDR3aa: CASSFGTAGSYEQYF; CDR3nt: TGTGCCAGCAGCTTCGGGACGGCCGGCTCCTACGAGCAGTACTTC
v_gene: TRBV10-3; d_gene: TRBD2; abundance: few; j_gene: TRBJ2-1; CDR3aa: CAIALAAGVYNEQFF; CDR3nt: TGTGCCATCGCCTTGGCAGCGGGGGTTTACAATGAGCAGTTCTTC
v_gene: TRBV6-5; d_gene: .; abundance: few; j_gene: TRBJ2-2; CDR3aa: CASRGLHGELFF; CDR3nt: TGTGCCAGCAGGGGCCTCCACGGGGAGCTGTTTTTT
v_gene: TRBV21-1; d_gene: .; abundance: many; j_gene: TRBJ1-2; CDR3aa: CASSKPTNRGRPNYGYTF; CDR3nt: TGTGCCAGCAGCAAACCTACTAACAGGGGGCGACCTAACTATGGCTACACCTTC
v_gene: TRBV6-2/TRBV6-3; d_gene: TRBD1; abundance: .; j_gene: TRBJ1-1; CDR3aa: CASRDGQVNTEAFF; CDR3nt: TGTGCCAGCAGAGACGGACAGGTGAACACTGAAGCTTTCTTT
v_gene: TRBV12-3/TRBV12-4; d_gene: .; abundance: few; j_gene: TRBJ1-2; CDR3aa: CASSRGQIANYGYTF; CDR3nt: TGTGCCAGCAGCCGAGGACAGATAGCTAACTATGGCTACACCTTC
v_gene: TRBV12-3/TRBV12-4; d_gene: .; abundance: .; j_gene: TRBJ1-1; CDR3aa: CASSTGTTEAFF; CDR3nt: TGTGCCAGCAGCACAGGAACCACTGAAGCTTTCTTT
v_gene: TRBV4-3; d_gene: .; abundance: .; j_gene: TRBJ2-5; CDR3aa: CASSPARGGETQYF; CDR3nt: TGCGCCAGCAGCCCCGCCAGGGGTGGTGAGACCCAGTACTTC
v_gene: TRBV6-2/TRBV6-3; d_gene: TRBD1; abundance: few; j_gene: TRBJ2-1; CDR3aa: CASRHRTGSSYNEQFF; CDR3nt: TGTGCCAGCAGACATCGGACAGGGAGCTCCTACAATGAGCAGTTCTTC
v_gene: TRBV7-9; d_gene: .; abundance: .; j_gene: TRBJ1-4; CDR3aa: CASSPDGNEKLFF; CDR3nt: TGTGCCAGCAGCCCGGACGGTAATGAAAAACTGTTTTTT
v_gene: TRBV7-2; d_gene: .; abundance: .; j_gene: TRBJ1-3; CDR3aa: CASSLSPTGSGNTIYF; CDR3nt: TGTGCCAGCAGCTTATCTCCCACAGGGTCTGGAAACACCATATATTTT
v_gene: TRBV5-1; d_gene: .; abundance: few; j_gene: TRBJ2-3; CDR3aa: CASRDGGTDTQYF; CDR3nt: TGCGCCAGCAGAGACGGAGGCACAGATACGCAGTATTTT
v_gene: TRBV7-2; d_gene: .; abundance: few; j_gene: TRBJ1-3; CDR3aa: CASSPSGGNTIYF; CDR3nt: TGTGCCAGCAGCCCCTCAGGGGGAAACACCATATATTTT
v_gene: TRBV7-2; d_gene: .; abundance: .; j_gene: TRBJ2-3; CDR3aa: CASSLVPAGRGDTQYF; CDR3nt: TGTGCCAGCAGCTTAGTTCCAGCGGGAAGGGGGGATACGCAGTATTTT
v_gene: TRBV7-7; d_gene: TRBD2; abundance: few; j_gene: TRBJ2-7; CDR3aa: CASSPQAGAPYEQYF; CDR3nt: TGTGCCAGCAGCCCACAAGCGGGAGCCCCCTACGAGCAGTACTTC
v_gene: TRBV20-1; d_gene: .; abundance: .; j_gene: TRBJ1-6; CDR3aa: CSATEITGHLNSPLHF; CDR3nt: TGCAGTGCTACGGAGATTACGGGACACCTTAATTCACCCCTCCACTTT
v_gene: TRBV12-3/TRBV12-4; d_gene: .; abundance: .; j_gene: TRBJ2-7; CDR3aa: CASSSHQRSEQYF; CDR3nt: TGTGCCAGCAGTTCCCATCAGCGGTCCGAGCAGTACTTC
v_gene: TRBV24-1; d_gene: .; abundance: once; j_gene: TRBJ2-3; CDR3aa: CATSDPAKGSMGTDTQYF; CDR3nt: TGTGCCACCAGTGACCCAGCTAAAGGGTCGATGGGCACAGATACGCAGTATTTT
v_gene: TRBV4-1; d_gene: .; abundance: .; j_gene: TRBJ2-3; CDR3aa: CASSQEGRTSTDTQYF; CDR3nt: TGCGCCAGCAGCCAAGAGGGGAGAACTAGCACAGATACGCAGTATTTT
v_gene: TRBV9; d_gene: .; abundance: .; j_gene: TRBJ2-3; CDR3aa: CASSVDALPDTQYF; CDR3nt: TGTGCCAGCAGCGTGGACGCCCTCCCAGATACGCAGTATTTT
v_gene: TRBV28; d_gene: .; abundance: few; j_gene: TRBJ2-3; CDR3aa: CASSRRDNHRTDTQYF; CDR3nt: TGTGCCAGCAGCCGAAGGGACAACCACCGCACAGATACGCAGTATTTT
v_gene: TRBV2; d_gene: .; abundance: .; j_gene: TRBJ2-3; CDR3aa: CASSGSWFTDTQYF; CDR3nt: TGTGCCAGCAGTGGGTCTTGGTTCACAGATACGCAGTATTTT
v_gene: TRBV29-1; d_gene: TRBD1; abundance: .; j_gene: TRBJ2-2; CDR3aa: CSDTGDRSTGELFF; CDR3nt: TGCAGCGATACTGGGGACAGGAGTACCGGGGAGCTGTTTTTT
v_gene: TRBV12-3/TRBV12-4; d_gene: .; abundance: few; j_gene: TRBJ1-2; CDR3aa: CASRRQRFGYGYTF; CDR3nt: TGTGCCAGCAGGAGACAGAGGTTTGGCTATGGCTACACCTTC
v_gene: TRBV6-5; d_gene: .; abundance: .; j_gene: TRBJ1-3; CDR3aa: CASSYSWRGAGNTIYF; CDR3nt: TGTGCCAGCAGTTACTCGTGGCGGGGCGCTGGAAACACCATATATTTT
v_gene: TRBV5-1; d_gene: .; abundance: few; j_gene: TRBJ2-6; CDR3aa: CASSPGPPSSGANVLTF; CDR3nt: TGCGCCAGCAGCCCGGGACCCCCTTCCTCTGGGGCCAACGTCCTGACTTTC
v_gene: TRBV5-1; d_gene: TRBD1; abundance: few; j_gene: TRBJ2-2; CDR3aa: CASTPGGITGELFF; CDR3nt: TGCGCCAGCACACCAGGGGGCATAACCGGGGAGCTGTTTTTT
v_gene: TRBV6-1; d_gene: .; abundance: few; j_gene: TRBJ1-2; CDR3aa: CASTRGDAYTF; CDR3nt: TGTGCCAGCACTCGGGGGGATGCCTACACCTTC
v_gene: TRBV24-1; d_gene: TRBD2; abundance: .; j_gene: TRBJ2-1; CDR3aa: CATSDPRTSGPSNEQFF; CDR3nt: TGTGCCACCAGTGACCCCCGGACTAGCGGGCCTTCCAATGAGCAGTTCTTC
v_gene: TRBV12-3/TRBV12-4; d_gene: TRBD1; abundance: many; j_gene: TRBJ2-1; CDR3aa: CASSPFKGADEQFF; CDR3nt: TGTGCCAGCAGCCCTTTCAAGGGGGCCGATGAGCAGTTCTTC
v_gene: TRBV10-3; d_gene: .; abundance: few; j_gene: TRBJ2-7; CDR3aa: CAISEPFRQNYEQYF; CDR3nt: TGTGCCATCAGTGAACCCTTCCGTCAGAACTACGAGCAGTACTTC